The TCR beta chain described here comes from a study of cytomegalovirus exposure and HLA in healthy donors. In the PCR, 60 Vbeta and 13 Jbeta primers were used. TCRdb's copy holds only in-frame clones and misses some; the assay was immunoSEQ multiplex PCR. The sample has approximately 190,000 clones, approximately 81% seen once. Study-level findings and limits: Reported performance of the classifier showed diagnosis of cytomegalovirus status with high specificity and sensitivity.

Note on this clone: What it recognizes is unknown.

This CDR3 region has 13 residues. Trimming took 4 bases from V and 6 from J, leaving 10 bases between them. CDR1 MNHNY and CDR2 SVGAGI come from the germline V gene (reference sequence). The chain has TRBV6-6 and TRBJ1-5; TRBD1 might be the D (6 bases). The TCR sequence derives from a boy between 10 and 17 years old in good health and CMV-seronegative. Source material: PBMCs. CDR3 DNA: TGTGCCAGCAGTTCTCAGGGGAGTCAGCCCCAGCATTTT. Amino acids: CASSSQGSQPQHF.